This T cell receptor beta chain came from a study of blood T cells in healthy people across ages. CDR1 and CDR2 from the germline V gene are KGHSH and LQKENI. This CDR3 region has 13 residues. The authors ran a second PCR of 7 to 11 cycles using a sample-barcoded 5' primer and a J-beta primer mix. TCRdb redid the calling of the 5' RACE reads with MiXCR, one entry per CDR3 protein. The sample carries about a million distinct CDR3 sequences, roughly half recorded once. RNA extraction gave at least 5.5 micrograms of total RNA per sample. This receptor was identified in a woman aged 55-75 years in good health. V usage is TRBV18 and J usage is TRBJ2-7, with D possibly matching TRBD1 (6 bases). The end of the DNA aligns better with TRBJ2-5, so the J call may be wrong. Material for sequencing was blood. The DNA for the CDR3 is TGTGCCAGCTCAAAACAAGGGGGAGAGACCCAGTACTTC. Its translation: CASSKQGGETQYF.